Listed below are T cell receptor beta chains from one sample, sequenced in a study of cytotoxic CD8 clonotypes in ibrutinib-treated CLL. The repertoire was sequenced with immunoSEQ multiplex PCR; TCRdb's copy has only in-frame clones and lacks some. The data show 50,000 or so clones, around four fifths seen once. Material: PBMCs, obtained after 24 months of ibrutinib treatment. These receptors originate from a human donor with chronic lymphocytic leukemia. Each CDR3 is given with its conserved first and last residue. The order of the fields is clone size, D gene, V gene, J gene, CDR3 protein, CDR3 DNA. The D gene is left open where the match is weak. Expanded clones get a size class; other rows say once, few or many, or leave the size out.

NA	TRBD1	TRBV19	TRBJ2-7	CASSMGLDRAEQYF	TGTGCCAGTAGTATGGGCCTGGACAGGGCTGAACAGTACTTC
NA	NA	TRBV19	TRBJ1-1	CASTYYGDGGLEAFF	TGTGCCAGTACCTATTATGGGGACGGGGGGCTTGAAGCTTTCTTT
NA	NA	TRBV29-1	TRBJ2-7	CSALGGRAPEQYF	TGCAGCGCGTTAGGGGGGAGGGCCCCCGAGCAGTACTTC
NA	NA	TRBV28	TRBJ1-1	CASSLRLGESTEAFF	TGTGCCAGCAGTTTGCGTTTGGGGGAGTCCACTGAAGCTTTCTTT
NA	NA	TRBV27	TRBJ2-7	CASSSGFSYEQYF	TGTGCCAGCAGTTCGGGCTTCTCCTACGAGCAGTACTTC
NA	TRBD2	TRBV6-1	TRBJ2-3	CASSELAGADTQYF	TGTGCCAGCAGTGAATTAGCGGGAGCCGATACGCAGTATTTT
few	NA	TRBV7-8	TRBJ2-2	CASSLLPGAVTGELFF	TGTGCCAGCAGCTTATTGCCAGGGGCGGTCACCGGGGAGCTGTTTTTT
NA	NA	TRBV18	TRBJ1-2	CASSPGTRGNYGYTF	TGTGCCAGCTCACCAGGGACCCGAGGAAACTATGGCTACACCTTC
few	TRBD1	TRBV19	TRBJ2-2	CASRRQGATGELFF	TGTGCCAGTAGAAGGCAGGGGGCCACCGGGGAGCTGTTTTTT
NA	NA	TRBV6-5	TRBJ2-7	CASRGRGISSEQYF	TGTGCCAGCAGAGGAAGGGGGATTAGCTCCGAGCAGTACTTC
once	TRBD1	TRBV11-2	TRBJ1-2	CASSLTTGGQRNGYTF	TGTGCCAGCAGCTTGACTACAGGGGGACAACGGAATGGCTACACCTTC
NA	TRBD1	TRBV27	TRBJ1-5	CASSNRGNQPQHF	TGTGCCAGCAGTAACAGGGGGAATCAGCCCCAGCATTTT
NA	TRBD1	TRBV7-2	TRBJ2-5	CASSRPRTGGLLYETQYF	TGTGCCAGCAGCCGCCCCAGGACAGGGGGCCTCCTTTATGAGACCCAGTACTTC
few	NA	TRBV5-4	TRBJ1-5	CASSSGGKGQPQHF	TGTGCCAGCAGCTCCGGGGGGAAGGGGCAGCCCCAGCATTTT
NA	TRBD1	TRBV7-9	TRBJ2-6	CASSPGQGLSGANVLTF	TGTGCCAGCAGCCCAGGACAGGGGCTTTCTGGGGCCAACGTCCTGACTTTC
NA	NA	TRBV7-2	TRBJ2-7	CASGPGGNRYEQYF	TGTGCCAGTGGGCCCGGCGGGAATCGTTACGAGCAGTACTTC
NA	TRBD2	TRBV7-9	TRBJ2-7	CASSLGISGNSYEQYF	TGTGCCAGCAGCTTAGGTATTAGCGGGAACTCCTACGAGCAGTACTTC
NA	NA	TRBV5-6	TRBJ2-1	CASSPSRVGVRFF	TGTGCCAGCAGCCCCAGTCGGGTGGGAGTGAGGTTCTTC
NA	NA	TRBV7-2	TRBJ2-3	CASSPQGVRTDTQYF	TGTGCCAGCAGCCCACAGGGTGTTAGGACAGATACGCAGTATTTT
NA	NA	TRBV5-1	TRBJ2-5	CASSLGGASETQYF	TGCGCCAGCAGCTTGGGTGGGGCTTCCGAGACCCAGTACTTC
NA	NA	TRBV7-6	TRBJ1-5	CASSLSSGENQPQHF	TGTGCCAGCAGCTTGAGTTCAGGGGAAAACCAGCCCCAGCATTTT
NA	NA	TRBV11-2	TRBJ1-3	CASSLERIGNTIYF	TGTGCCAGCAGCTTAGAACGGATCGGTAACACCATATATTTT
NA	NA	TRBV5-8	TRBJ2-3	CASSLGGANTDTQYF	TGTGCCAGCAGCCTGGGGGGGGCCAACACAGATACGCAGTATTTT
once	TRBD2	TRBV7-8	TRBJ2-1	CASTDLAGGPSNEQFF	TGTGCCAGCACCGACCTAGCGGGAGGGCCGTCCAATGAGCAGTTCTTC
NA	NA	TRBV2	TRBJ2-4	CASSAPRHQNIQYF	TGTGCCAGCAGTGCTCCCAGACACCAAAACATTCAGTACTTC
NA	NA	TRBV11-3	TRBJ2-2	CASSLGDGGATGELFF	TGTGCCAGCAGCTTAGGCGATGGGGGGGCAACCGGGGAGCTGTTTTTT